The sequence of this T cell receptor (beta chain) was determined in a study of shared clonotypes between healthy human individuals. This CDR3 is 14 amino acids long. Trimming took 2 bases from V and 4 from J, leaving 11 bases between them. CDR1 ENHRY and CDR2 SYGVKD come from the germline V gene. Profiled with immunoSEQ multiplex PCR; TCRdb holds only in-frame clones, not every one. The sample lists roughly 2.6 million clones; around 94% were seen once. V usage is TRBV10-3 and J usage is TRBJ1-2, with D maybe TRBD1 (5 bases). The TCR originated in a man aged 18 to 30 in good health. Specimen: naive CD4+ T cells sorted from blood. Subset specified: CD45RA+ positively selected. CDR3 DNA sequence: TGTGCCATCAGTGAGAACTGGGGGTCCTATGGCTACACCTTC. Translating gives CAISENWGSYGYTF.